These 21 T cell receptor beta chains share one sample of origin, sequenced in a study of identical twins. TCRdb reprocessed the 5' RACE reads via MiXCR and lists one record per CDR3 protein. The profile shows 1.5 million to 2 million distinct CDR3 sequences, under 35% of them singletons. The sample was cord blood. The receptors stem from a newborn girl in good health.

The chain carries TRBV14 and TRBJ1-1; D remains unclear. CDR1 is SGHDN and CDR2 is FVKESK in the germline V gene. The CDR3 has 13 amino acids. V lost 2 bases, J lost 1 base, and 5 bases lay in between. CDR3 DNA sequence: TGTGCCAGCAGCCAACAGCCGAACACTGAAGCTTTCTTT. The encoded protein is CASSQQPNTEAFF.

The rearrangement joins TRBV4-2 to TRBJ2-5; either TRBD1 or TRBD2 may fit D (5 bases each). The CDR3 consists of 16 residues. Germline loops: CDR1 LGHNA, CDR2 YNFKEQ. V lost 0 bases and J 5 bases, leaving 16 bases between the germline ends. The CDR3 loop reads CASSQDQWGLSETQYF. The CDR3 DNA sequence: TGTGCCAGCAGCCAAGACCAATGGGGGTTAAGTGAGACCCAGTACTTC.

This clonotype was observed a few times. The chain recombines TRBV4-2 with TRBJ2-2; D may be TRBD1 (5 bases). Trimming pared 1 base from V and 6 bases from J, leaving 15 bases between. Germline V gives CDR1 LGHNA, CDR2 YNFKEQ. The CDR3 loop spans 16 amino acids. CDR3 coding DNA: TGTGCCAGCAGCCAAGCCATGGCAGGGATTGCCGGGGAGCTGTTTTTT. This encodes CASSQAMAGIAGELFF.

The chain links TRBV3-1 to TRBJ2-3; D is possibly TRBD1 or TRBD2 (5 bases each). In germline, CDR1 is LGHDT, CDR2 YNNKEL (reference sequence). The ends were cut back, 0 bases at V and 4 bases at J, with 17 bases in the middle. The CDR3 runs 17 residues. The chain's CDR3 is CASSQDGAGRRADTQYF. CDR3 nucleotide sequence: TGTGCCAGCAGCCAAGATGGGGCGGGCCGGCGGGCAGATACGCAGTATTTT.

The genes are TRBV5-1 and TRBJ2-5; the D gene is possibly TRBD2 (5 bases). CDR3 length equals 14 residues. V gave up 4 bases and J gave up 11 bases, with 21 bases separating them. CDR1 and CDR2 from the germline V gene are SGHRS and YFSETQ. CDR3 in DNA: TGCGCCAGCAGCCCGGGAAGCGCTAGGAATGAGCAGTACTTC. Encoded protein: CASSPGSARNEQYF.

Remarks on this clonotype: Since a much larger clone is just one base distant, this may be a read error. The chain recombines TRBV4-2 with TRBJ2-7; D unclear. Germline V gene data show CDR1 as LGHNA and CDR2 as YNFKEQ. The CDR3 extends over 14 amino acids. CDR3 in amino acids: CASSQDSGPLQHYF. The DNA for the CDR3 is TGTGCCAGCAGCCAAGATTCAGGTCCTCTACAGCACTACTTC.

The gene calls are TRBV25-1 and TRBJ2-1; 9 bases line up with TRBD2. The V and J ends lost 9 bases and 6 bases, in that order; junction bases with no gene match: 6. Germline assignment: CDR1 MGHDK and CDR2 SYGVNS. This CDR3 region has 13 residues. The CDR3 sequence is CASLAGESNEQFF. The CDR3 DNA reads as TGTGCCAGTTTAGCGGGAGAGAGCAATGAGCAGTTCTTC.

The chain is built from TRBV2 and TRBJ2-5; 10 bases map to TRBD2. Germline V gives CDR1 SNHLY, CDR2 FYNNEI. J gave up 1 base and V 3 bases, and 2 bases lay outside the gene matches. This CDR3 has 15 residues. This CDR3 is CASSEERGGQETQYF. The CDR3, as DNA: TGTGCCAGCAGTGAGGAGCGGGGGGGCCAAGAGACCCAGTACTTC.

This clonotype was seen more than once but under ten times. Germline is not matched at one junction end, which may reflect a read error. The CDR3 loop reads CASSFRTSGTGTQYF. CDR3 bases: TGTGCCAGCAGTTTCCGGACTAGCGGCACAGGTACGCAGTATTTT. This rearrangement joins TRBV11-1 to TRBJ2-3; TRBD2 matches 10 bases. Per germline, CDR1 SGHAT and CDR2 FQDESV (reference sequence). CDR3 size: 15 residues. The full variable domain, in which reference TRBV11-1 and TRBJ2-3 provide the parts outside the CDR3, is EAEVAQSPRYKITEKSQAVAFWCDPISGHATLYWYRQILGQGPELLVQFQDESVVDDSQLPKDRFSAERLKGVDSTLKIQPAELGDSAMYLCASSFRTSGTGTQYFGPGTRLTVL.

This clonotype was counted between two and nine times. CDR3 sequence: CASSQATSGGREQFF. The DNA for the CDR3 is TGTGCCAGCAGCCAAGCCACTAGCGGGGGGAGGGAGCAGTTCTTC. V and J are TRBV3-1 and TRBJ2-1; TRBD2 matches at 12 bases. The CDR3 is made up of 15 amino acids. Germline values: CDR1 LGHDT, CDR2 YNNKEL (reference sequence). V dropped 1 base and J dropped 10; count of bases not matched to a gene: 5.

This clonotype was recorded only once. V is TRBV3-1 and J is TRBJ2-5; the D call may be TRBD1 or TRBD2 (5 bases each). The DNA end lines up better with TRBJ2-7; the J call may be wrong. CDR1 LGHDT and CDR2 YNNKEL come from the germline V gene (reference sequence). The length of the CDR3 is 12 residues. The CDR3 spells CASGGVLYEQYF. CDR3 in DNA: TGTGCCAGCGGGGGAGTTTTATACGAGCAGTACTTC.

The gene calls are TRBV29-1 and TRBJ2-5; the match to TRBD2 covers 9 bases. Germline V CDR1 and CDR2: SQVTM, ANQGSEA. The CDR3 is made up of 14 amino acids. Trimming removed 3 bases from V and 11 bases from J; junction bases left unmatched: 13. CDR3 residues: CSVDLSGRPNEQYF. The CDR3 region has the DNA TGCAGCGTTGATTTGAGCGGGAGGCCCAATGAGCAGTACTTC.

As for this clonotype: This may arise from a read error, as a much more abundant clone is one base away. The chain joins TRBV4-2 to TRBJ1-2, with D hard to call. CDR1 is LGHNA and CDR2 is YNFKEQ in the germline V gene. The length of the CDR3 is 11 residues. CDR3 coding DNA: TGTGCCGGCAGCCAAGGAGCCAGCTACACCTTC. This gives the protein CAGSQGASYTF.

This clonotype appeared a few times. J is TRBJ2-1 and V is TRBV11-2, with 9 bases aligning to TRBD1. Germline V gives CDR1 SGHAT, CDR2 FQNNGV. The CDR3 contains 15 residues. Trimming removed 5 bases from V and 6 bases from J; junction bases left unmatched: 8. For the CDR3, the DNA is TGTGCCAGCAGCCCTCTTGGGACAGGGATCAATGAGCAGTTCTTC. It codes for CASSPLGTGINEQFF.

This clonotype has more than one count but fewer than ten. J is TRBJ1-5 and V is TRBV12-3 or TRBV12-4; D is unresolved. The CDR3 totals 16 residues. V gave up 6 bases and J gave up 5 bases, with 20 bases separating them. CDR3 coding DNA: TGTGCCAGCAGGTCCGTAAAGGGAAGGTGGGATCAGCCCCAGCATTTT. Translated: CASRSVKGRWDQPQHF.

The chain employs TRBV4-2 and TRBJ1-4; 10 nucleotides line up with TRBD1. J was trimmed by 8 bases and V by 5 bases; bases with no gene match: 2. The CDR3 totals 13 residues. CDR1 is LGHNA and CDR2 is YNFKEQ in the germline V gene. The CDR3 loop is CASSGGQGEKLFF. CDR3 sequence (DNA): TGTGCCAGCAGCGGGGGACAGGGGGAAAAACTGTTTTTT.

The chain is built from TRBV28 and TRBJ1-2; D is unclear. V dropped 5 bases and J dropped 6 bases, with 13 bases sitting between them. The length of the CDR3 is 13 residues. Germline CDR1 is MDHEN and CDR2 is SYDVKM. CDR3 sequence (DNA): TGTGCCAGCAGTCAACCTCAGTGGGATGGCTACACCTTC. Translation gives CASSQPQWDGYTF.

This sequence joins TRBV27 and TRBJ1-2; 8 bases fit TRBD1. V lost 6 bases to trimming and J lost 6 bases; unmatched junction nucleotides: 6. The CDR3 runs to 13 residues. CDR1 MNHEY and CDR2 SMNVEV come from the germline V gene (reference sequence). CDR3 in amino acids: CASRGQGWHGYTF. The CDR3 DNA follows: TGTGCCAGCAGAGGACAGGGTTGGCATGGCTACACCTTC.

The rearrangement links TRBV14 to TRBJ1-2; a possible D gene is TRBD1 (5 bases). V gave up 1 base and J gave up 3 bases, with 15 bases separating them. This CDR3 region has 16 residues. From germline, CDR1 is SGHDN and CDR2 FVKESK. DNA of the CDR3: TGTGCCAGCAGCCAAGGCCCCCCTGGGGCTTACTATGGCTACACCTTC. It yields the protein CASSQGPPGAYYGYTF.

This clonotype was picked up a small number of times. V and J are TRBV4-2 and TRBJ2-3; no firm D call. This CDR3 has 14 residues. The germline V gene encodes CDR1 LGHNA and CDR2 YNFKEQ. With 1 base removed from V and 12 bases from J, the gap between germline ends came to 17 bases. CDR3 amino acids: CASSQVGSETLQYF. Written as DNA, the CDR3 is TGTGCCAGCAGCCAAGTTGGTTCCGAGACTCTTCAGTATTTT.

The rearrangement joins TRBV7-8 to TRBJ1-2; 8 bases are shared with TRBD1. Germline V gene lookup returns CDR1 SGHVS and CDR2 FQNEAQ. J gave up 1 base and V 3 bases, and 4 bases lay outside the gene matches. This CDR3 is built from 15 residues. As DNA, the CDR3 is TGTGCCAGCAGCTTCCAGACAGGGGTTAACTATGGCTACACCTTC. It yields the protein CASSFQTGVNYGYTF.